Presented here are 12 T cell receptor beta chains from one specimen sequenced in a study of Ad26.COV2.S vaccination and SARS-CoV-2 variants. Assay used: immunoSEQ multiplex PCR; TCRdb lists only in-frame clones, some missing. There are about 410,000 clones in the sample; roughly nine tenths occur only once, and roughly 3% lies in the top ten. Documented treatment: some 20 received Ad26.COV2.S at low or high dose, single or two shots; several received placebo; per-sample allocation not given. Vaccine and placebo recipients were sampled on day 63 after the first injection. Specimen: peripheral blood, collected in a trial of Ad26.COV2.S vaccine versus placebo. These receptors all come from a person aged 18-65 years who received the Ad26.COV2.S COVID-19 vaccine or a placebo.

J is TRBJ2-7 and V is TRBV10-2; no clear D gene. V lost 6 bases, J lost 2 bases, and 5 bases lay in between. This CDR3 has 11 residues. Germline assignment: CDR1 WSHSY and CDR2 SAAADI. DNA for the CDR3: TGCGCCAGCAGAAGTACCTACGAGCAGTACTTC. Protein sequence: CASRSTYEQYF.

The chain employs TRBV2 and TRBJ2-6; 8 bases match TRBD1. Germline V gives CDR1 SNHLY, CDR2 FYNNEI. This CDR3 contains 16 residues. The ends lost 7 bases at V and 7 bases at J; junction bases unmatched: 12. CDR3 coding DNA: TGTGCCAGCAATACCCCGGACAGGGAATCCGCCAACGTCCTGACTTTC. Its translation is CASNTPDRESANVLTF. Variable domain in full (rest from reference TRBV2 and TRBJ2-6): EPEVTQTPSHQVTQMGQEVILRCVPISNHLYFYWYRQILGQKVEFLVSFYNNEISEKSEIFDDQFSVERPDGSNFTLKIRSTKLEDSAMYFCASNTPDRESANVLTFGAGSRLTVL.

The V gene is TRBV27, the J gene TRBJ1-1; D is perhaps TRBD1 (5 bases). The CDR3 has 12 residues. V gave up 1 base and J gave up 7 bases, with 7 bases separating them. Germline-derived CDR1 and CDR2 are MNHEY and SMNVEV (reference sequence). CDR3 sequence reads: CASSLWQGEAFF. Written as DNA, the CDR3 is TGTGCCAGCAGTTTATGGCAGGGTGAAGCTTTCTTT.

The rearrangement uses TRBV5-8 and TRBJ2-3; tentative D call: TRBD1 (5 bases). The CDR3 totals 15 residues. The V gene lost 0 bases and the J gene lost 2 bases, with 10 bases spanning the gap. Looked up from germline, CDR1 is SGHTS and CDR2 is YDEGEE. The CDR3 loop reads CASSLGTRPTDTQYF. The CDR3 nucleotides read TGTGCCAGCAGCTTGGGGACAAGGCCCACAGATACGCAGTATTTT.

The chain employs TRBV6-6 and TRBJ1-1; D is undetermined. Germline V gene data show CDR1 as MNHNY and CDR2 as SVGAGI (reference sequence). This CDR3 comprises 14 residues. Deletions cut 9 bases from V and 2 bases from J, with 16 bases between. CDR3 nucleotide sequence: TGTGCCAGTCGGGCCTCAGCCACTAACACTGAAGCTTTCTTT. Protein: CASRASATNTEAFF.

This sequence joins TRBV28 and TRBJ2-7, with unresolved D. Germline values: CDR1 MDHEN, CDR2 SYDVKM. Trimming stripped 4 bases from V and 7 bases from J, with 17 bases between. This CDR3 region has 14 residues. CDR3 amino acids: CASSSRSALGEQYF. DNA for the CDR3: TGTGCCAGCAGTTCCCGCAGTGCCCTCGGGGAGCAGTACTTC.

The chain couples TRBV19 to TRBJ2-7, with 12 bases fitting TRBD2. V gave up 5 bases and J gave up 2 bases; unmatched junction bases: 4. The length of the CDR3 is 15 residues. Germline V lookup: CDR1 LNHDA, CDR2 SQIVND (reference sequence). The CDR3 DNA follows: TGTGCCAGTAGTGCCCTAGCGGGGGGGACCTACGAGCAGTACTTC. Protein: CASSALAGGTYEQYF.

The genes are TRBV18 and TRBJ1-1; the D gene is possibly TRBD1 (5 bases). This CDR3 has 14 residues. Trimming pared 4 bases from V and 7 bases from J, leaving 16 bases between. Germline CDR1 KGHSH, CDR2 LQKENI. The CDR3 DNA follows: TGTGCCAGCTCACTCCTCAGGGATTCCAGTGAAGCTTTCTTT. It translates to CASSLLRDSSEAFF.

This chain connects TRBV21-1 to TRBJ2-7; TRBD2 is the table's D call and was not checked against the DNA. TRBV21-1 counts as a pseudogene. The CDR3 contains 15 residues. The CDR3 spells CASSKDGNGNSGQYF. The CDR3 DNA is TGTGCCAGCAGCAAAGATGGCAACGGGAACTCGGGGCAGTACTTC.

The rearrangement uses TRBV5-4 and TRBJ2-1; D is unresolved. The V gene lost 1 base and the J gene lost 5 bases, with 7 bases spanning the gap. Germline V gives CDR1 SGHNT, CDR2 YYREEE (reference sequence). The CDR3 is made up of 13 amino acids. The CDR3 nucleotides are TGTGCCAGCAGCTTGAGTCCAGACAATGAGCAGTTCTTC. Encoded protein: CASSLSPDNEQFF.

This clone was picked up one time. V and J are TRBV11-2 and TRBJ1-1; D remains ambiguous. The length of the CDR3 is 13 residues. The V end was cut by 5 bases, the J end by 8 bases, with 15 bases between. In germline, CDR1 is SGHAT, CDR2 FQNNGV. This chain's CDR3 is CASSGYSFSEAFF. CDR3 in DNA: TGTGCCAGCAGCGGTTATTCGTTTAGCGAAGCTTTCTTT.

This sequence joins TRBV2 and TRBJ2-1; maybe TRBD2 (6 bases). V was trimmed by 3 bases and J by 3 bases, leaving 12 bases between them. CDR3 length: 15 amino acids. Germline-derived CDR1 and CDR2 are SNHLY and FYNNEI. CDR3 sequence reads: CASSERLVFYNEQFF. Here the CDR3 DNA reads TGTGCCAGCAGTGAGAGACTAGTATTCTACAATGAGCAGTTCTTC. Looking up the rest from reference TRBV2 and TRBJ2-1 gives the full variable domain: EPEVTQTPSHQVTQMGQEVILRCVPISNHLYFYWYRQILGQKVEFLVSFYNNEISEKSEIFDDQFSVERPDGSNFTLKIRSTKLEDSAMYFCASSERLVFYNEQFFGPGTRLTVL.